This entry is about one TCR beta chain. Amplified TCR beta CDR3 regions derived from RNA transcripts. Carried out on the TCR CDR3, a first-round RT-PCR used the HTBI primer set. One entry per CDR3 protein results from TCRdb running MiXCR on the multiplex PCR reads. Among 500,000 to 550,000 distinct CDR3 sequences listed, less than 20% were seen once. The length of the CDR3 is 14 residues. Germline loops: CDR1 SGHRS, CDR2 YFSETQ. V gave up 1 base and J gave up 0 bases, with 7 bases separating them. Diagnosis relied on clinical symptoms, serum thyroxine and TRAb, thyroid ultrasound and orbital computed tomography. These data come from a study of T cells in Graves' hyperthyroidism and ophthalmopathy.

The TCR originated in a middle-aged man with Graves' ophthalmopathy. The sequenced sample consisted of blood. The V call is TRBV5-1, the J call TRBJ1-1; D is unresolved. In nucleotides, the CDR3 is TGCGCCAGCAGCTTGACCCGGGTGAACACTGAAGCTTTCTTT. Protein: CASSLTRVNTEAFF.